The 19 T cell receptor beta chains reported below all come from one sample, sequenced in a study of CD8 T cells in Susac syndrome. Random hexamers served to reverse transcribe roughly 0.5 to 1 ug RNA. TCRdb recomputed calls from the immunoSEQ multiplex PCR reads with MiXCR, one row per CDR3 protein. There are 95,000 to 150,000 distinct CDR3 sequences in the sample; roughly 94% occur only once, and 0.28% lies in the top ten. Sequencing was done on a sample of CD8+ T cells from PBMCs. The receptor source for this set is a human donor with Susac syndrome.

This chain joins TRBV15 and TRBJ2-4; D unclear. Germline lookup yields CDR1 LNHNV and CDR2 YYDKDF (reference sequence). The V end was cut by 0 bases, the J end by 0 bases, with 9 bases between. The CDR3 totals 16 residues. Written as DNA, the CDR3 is TGTGCCACCAGCAGAGAGGGTGGGGTAGCCAAAAACATTCAGTACTTC. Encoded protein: CATSREGGVAKNIQYF.

CDR3 protein: CASSRGAGQPQHF. The CDR3 DNA reads TGTGCCAGCAGCCGGGGAGCGGGTCAGCCCCAGCATTTT. This chain joins TRBV7-9 and TRBJ1-5, with no clear D. The CDR3 runs to 13 residues. Germline CDR1 and CDR2: SEHNR and FQNEAQ (reference sequence). V shed 5 bases and J shed 6 bases, with 11 bases lying between them. Complete variable domain (other parts from reference TRBV7-9 and TRBJ1-5): DTGVSQNPRHKITKRGQNVTFRCDPISEHNRLYWYRQTLGQGPEFLTYFQNEAQLEKSRLLSDRFSAERPKGSFSTLEIQRTEQGDSAMYLCASSRGAGQPQHFGDGTRLSIL.

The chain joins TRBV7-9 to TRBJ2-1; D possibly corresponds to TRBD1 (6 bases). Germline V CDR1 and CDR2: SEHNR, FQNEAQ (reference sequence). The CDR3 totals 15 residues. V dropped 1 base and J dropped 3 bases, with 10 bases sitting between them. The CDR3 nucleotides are TGTGCCAGCAGCTTAGTGGGGGCGGACTACAATGAGCAGTTCTTC. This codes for CASSLVGADYNEQFF.

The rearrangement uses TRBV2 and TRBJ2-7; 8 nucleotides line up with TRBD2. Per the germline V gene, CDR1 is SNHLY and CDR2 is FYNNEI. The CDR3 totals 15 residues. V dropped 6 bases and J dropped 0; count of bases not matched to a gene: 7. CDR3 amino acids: CASRVAGLLSYEQYF. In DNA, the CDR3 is TGTGCCAGCAGAGTAGCGGGGCTGCTCTCCTACGAGCAGTACTTC.

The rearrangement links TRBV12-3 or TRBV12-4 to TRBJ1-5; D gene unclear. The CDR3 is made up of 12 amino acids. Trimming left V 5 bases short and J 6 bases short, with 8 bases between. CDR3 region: CASSVFGQPQHF. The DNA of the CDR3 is TGTGCCAGCAGTGTCTTCGGTCAGCCCCAGCATTTT.

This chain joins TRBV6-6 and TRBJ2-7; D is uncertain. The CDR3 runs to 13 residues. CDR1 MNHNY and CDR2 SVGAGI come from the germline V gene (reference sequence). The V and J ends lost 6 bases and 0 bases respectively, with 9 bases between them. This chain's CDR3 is CASSIQYSYEQYF. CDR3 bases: TGTGCCAGCAGCATCCAATACTCCTACGAGCAGTACTTC.

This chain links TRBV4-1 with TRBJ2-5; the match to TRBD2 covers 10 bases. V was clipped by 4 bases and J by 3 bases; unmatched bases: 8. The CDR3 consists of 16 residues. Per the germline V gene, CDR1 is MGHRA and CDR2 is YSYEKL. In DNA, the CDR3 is TGCGCCAGCAGCCTGATTGATACTAGCGGGGAAGAGACCCAGTACTTC. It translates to CASSLIDTSGEETQYF.

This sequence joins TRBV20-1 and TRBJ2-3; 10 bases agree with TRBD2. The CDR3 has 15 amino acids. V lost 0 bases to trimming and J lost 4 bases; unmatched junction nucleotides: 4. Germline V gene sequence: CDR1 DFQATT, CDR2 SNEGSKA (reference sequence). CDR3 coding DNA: TGCAGTGCTAGAGATAGCGGGGGGCCCCCAGATACGCAGTATTTT. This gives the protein CSARDSGGPPDTQYF.

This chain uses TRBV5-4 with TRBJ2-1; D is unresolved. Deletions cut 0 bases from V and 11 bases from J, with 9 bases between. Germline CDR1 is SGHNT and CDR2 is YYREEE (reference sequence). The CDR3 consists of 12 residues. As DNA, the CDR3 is TGTGCCAGCAGCTTGGAGGCCGGTCAGCAGTTCTTC. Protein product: CASSLEAGQQFF.

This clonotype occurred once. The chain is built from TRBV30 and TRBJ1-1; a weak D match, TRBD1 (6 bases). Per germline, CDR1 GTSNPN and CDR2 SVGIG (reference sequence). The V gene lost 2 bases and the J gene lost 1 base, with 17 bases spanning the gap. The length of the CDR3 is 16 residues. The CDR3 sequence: CAWSPRGGNRNTEAFF. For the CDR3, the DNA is TGTGCCTGGAGTCCTCGAGGGGGGAACAGGAACACTGAAGCTTTCTTT.

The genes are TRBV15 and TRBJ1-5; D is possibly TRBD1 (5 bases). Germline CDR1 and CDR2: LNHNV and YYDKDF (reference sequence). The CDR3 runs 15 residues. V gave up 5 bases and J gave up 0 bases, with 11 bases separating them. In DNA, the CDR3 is TGTGCCACCAGCGCCCGACAGTATAGCAATCAGCCCCAGCATTTT. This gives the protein CATSARQYSNQPQHF.

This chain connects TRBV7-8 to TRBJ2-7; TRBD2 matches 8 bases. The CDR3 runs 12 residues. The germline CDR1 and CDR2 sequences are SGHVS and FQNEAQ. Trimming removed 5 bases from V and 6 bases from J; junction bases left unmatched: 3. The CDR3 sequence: CASSVTSAEQYF. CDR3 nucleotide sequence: TGTGCCAGCAGCGTGACTAGCGCCGAGCAGTACTTC.

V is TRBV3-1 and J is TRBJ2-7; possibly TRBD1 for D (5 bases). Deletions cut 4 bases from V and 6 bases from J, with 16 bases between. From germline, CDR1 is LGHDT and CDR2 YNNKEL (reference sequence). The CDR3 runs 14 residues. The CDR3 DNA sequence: TGTGCCAGCAGCCCAGACACAGGAAGCCTCGAGCAGTACTTC. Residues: CASSPDTGSLEQYF.

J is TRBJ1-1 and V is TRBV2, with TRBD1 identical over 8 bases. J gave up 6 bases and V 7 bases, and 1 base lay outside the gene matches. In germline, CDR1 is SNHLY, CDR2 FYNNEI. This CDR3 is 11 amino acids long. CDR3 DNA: TGTGCCAGCATGACAGGGGCTGAAGCTTTCTTT. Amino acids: CASMTGAEAFF.

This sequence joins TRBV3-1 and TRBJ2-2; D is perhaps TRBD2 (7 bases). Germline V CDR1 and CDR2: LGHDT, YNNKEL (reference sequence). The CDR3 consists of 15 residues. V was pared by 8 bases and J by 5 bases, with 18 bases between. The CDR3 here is CASEWGGVLTGELFF. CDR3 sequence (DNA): TGTGCCAGCGAGTGGGGGGGCGTTTTGACCGGGGAGCTGTTTTTT.

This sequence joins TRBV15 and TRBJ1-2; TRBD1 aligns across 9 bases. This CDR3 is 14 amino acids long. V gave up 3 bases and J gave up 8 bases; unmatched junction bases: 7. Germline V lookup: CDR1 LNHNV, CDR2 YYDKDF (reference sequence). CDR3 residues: CATSSERTGVGYTF. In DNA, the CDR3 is TGTGCCACCAGCAGCGAAAGGACAGGGGTAGGCTACACCTTC. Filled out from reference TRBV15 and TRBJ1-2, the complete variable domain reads DAMVIQNPRYQVTQFGKPVTLSCSQTLNHNVMYWYQQKSSQAPKLLFHYYDKDFNNEADTPDNFQSRRPNTSFCFLDIRSPGLGDTAMYLCATSSERTGVGYTFGSGTRLTVV.

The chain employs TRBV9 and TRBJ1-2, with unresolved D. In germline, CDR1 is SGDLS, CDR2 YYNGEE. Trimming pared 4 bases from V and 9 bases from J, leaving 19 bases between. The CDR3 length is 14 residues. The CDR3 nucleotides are TGTGCCAGCAGCCCCTTGAGGCAGATGGTTAGCTACACCTTC. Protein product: CASSPLRQMVSYTF.

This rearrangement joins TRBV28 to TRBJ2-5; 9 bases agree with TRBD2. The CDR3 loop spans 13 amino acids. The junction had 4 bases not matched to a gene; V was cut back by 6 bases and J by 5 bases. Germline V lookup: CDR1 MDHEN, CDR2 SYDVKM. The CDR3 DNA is TGTGCCAGCAGCGCGGGGGGGCCGGAGACCCAGTACTTC. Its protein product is CASSAGGPETQYF.

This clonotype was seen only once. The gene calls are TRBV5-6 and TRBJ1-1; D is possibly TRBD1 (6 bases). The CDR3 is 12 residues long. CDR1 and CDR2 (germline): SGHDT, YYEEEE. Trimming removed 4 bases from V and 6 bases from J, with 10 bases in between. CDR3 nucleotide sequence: TGTGCCAGCAGCCCGGGGGCGTCTGAAGCTTTCTTT. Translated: CASSPGASEAFF.